What follows describes a single T cell receptor beta chain. A second PCR of about 6 to 12 cycles used a sample-barcoded 5' primer and a J-beta primer mix. Every cDNA molecule bore a tag from a template-switch adaptor containing 12 random nucleotides. The yield of each sample was at least 2.5 million CDR3-containing paired-end reads. TCRdb analysed the 5' RACE reads with MiXCR anew, one entry per CDR3 protein. Of 650,000 to 800,000 distinct CDR3 sequences listed, around 45% are singletons. CDR1 KGHSY and CDR2 FQNENV come from the germline V gene. V gave up 3 bases and J gave up 0 bases, with 9 bases separating them. The CDR3 length is 15 residues. The record originates from a study of blood T cells in healthy people across ages.

The V and J genes are TRBV16 and TRBJ2-1, with TRBD1 as a possible D gene (6 bases). The receptor comes from a man between 60 and 75 years old in good health. Input material: blood. In nucleotides, the CDR3 is TGTGCCAGCAGCCAGTCGGACAGCTCCTACAATGAGCAGTTCTTC. It yields the protein CASSQSDSSYNEQFF.